The clone carrying this T cell receptor (beta chain) was counted many times. The antigen is unknown. The data were obtained in a study of identical twins. Findings and limits, study-wide: Out-of-frame beta chain sequences displayed weaker excess sharing between twins. Carriage of fewer insertions was seen in abundant cord blood beta clonotypes, whereas memory repertoires showed none.

Carrying unique molecular identifiers, the cDNA also gained a universal primer site through template switching. TCRdb recomputed calls from the 5' RACE reads with MiXCR, one row per CDR3 protein. Of 550,000 to 800,000 distinct CDR3 sequences listed, around 7.5% were seen once; the top ten hold 1.5% to 2%. Germline V gene lookup returns CDR1 ENHRY and CDR2 SYGVKD. The CDR3 length is 13 residues. Trimming took 10 bases from V and 3 from J; bases not matched to a gene: 7. This sample was shared with a second study, whose subject was yellow fever vaccine responses in identical twins.

The chain carries TRBV10-3 and TRBJ2-3; TRBD2 aligns across 7 bases. Sequencing used PBMCs. The sequence was collected from a woman aged 18-29 years in good health. For the CDR3, the DNA is TGTGCCACAGAGGCTAGCGGAACAGATACGCAGTATTTT. Translation gives CATEASGTDTQYF.